Below, 15 T cell receptor beta chains from the same sample are listed, as sequenced in a study of tumor-infiltrating lymphocytes in primary liver carcinoma. Starting material of 500 to 600 ng total RNA yielded TCR beta cDNA via a constant-region primer. A slightly modified ARM-PCR protocol with three nested multiplex PCR rounds produced these TCR beta libraries. Each of the first two PCR rounds ran nine to ten cycles with TRBV1-TRBV30 forward and C-beta reverse primers. TCRdb passed the multiplex PCR reads through MiXCR, listing each CDR3 protein once. Of 300,000 to 400,000 distinct CDR3 sequences in the sample, over 55% were seen once. It was unsorted whole blood that yielded blood RNA, and germline DNA was also extracted. Sequencing was carried out using peripheral blood. The receptors were sampled from a man in his forties or fifties with primary liver carcinoma and hepatitis B virus infection.

This clonotype was found many times. The genes are TRBV6-6 and TRBJ2-3; D might be TRBD2 (5 bases). There are 17 residues in the CDR3. Trimming took off 4 bases at V and 3 bases at J, with 20 bases between the two ends. Looked up from germline, CDR1 is MNHNY and CDR2 is SVGAGI (reference sequence). The CDR3 DNA is TGTGCCAGCAGTTCGCCAGCTTCGGGGAGAGGGACAGATACGCAGTATTTT. Protein sequence: CASSSPASGRGTDTQYF.

Of note for this clonotype: At one end the junction does not follow the germline gene, possibly because of a read error. The rearrangement links TRBV6-5 to TRBJ2-5, with 8 bases lining up with TRBD1. Germline CDR1 MNHEY, CDR2 SVGAGI. The CDR3 runs to 15 residues. CDR3 sequence reads: CASSGTGAGEEIQYF. The DNA for the CDR3 is TGTGCCAGCAGCGGGACAGGAGCAGGTGAAGAGATCCAGTACTTC.

This clonotype appeared once. At one end, the junction sequence differs from germline, possibly due to a read error. The chain uses TRBV5-1 and TRBJ2-2; D may be TRBD2 (7 bases). This CDR3 region has 18 residues. CDR1 and CDR2 (germline): SGHRS, YFSETQ. The CDR3, as DNA: TGCGTCAGCAGGCCGGGACAACGACACTCGTCGAACACCGGGGGGTTGTTTTTT. Its protein product is CVSRPGQRHSSNTGGLFF. Filled out from reference TRBV5-1 and TRBJ2-2, the complete variable domain reads KAGVTQTPRYLIKTRGQQVTLSCSPISGHRSVSWYQQTPGQGLQFLFEYFSETQRNKGNFPGRFSGRQFSNSRSEMNVSTLELGDSALYLCVSRPGQRHSSNTGGLFFGEGSRLTVL.

With respect to this clonotype: The conserved final phenylalanine or tryptophan is absent from the CDR3, which likely points to a read error. It is unclear where the CDR3 begins or ends on the DNA, so no DNA is shown, and the CDR3 is as TCRdb lists it. The rearrangement joins TRBV29-1 to TRBJ2-5; the tabulated D call, TRBD1, remains unverified against the DNA. Germline V gives CDR1 SQVTM, CDR2 ANQGSEA. Including both end residues, the CDR3 is 14 amino acids long. The CDR3 here is CSVDLGQDLETQYY.

This clonotype was counted once. The rearrangement uses TRBV2 and TRBJ1-1; TRBD1 might be the D (5 bases). CDR1 SNHLY and CDR2 FYNNEI come from the germline V gene. V was pared by 3 bases and J by 3 bases, with 17 bases between. This CDR3 is built from 16 residues. CDR3 amino acids: CASSDPRGGGDTEAFF. In DNA, the CDR3 is TGTGCCAGCAGTGACCCCCGGGGGGGAGGCGACACTGAAGCTTTCTTT.

This clonotype occurred a few times. This chain links TRBV5-1 with TRBJ1-4; D is undetermined. The V end lost 4 bases, the J end lost 10 bases, and 20 bases lay between the germline ends. The CDR3 sequence is 15 residues long. Germline lookup yields CDR1 SGHRS and CDR2 YFSETQ. The CDR3 DNA reads TGCGCCAGCAGCAACCACCAGGACGGCCCAGTAAAACTGTTTTTT. Translated, it gives CASSNHQDGPVKLFF.

As to this clonotype: A junction end diverges from the germline sequence, so it may reflect a read error. This chain joins TRBV5-1 and TRBJ2-2; D possibly corresponds to TRBD1 (6 bases). Germline V gene data show CDR1 as SGHRS and CDR2 as YFSETQ. The CDR3 is made up of 14 amino acids. The DNA of the CDR3 is TGCGCCAGAAGCTTGGGGGCTTCTACCGGGGAGCTGTTTTTT. This sequence encodes CARSLGASTGELFF.

This clonotype was picked up many times. The chain uses TRBV6-2 or TRBV6-3 and TRBJ2-1; no definite D call. The CDR3 spans 14 residues. V lost 0 bases to trimming and J lost 2 bases, with 5 bases between them. The V gene's germline CDR1 is MNHEY and CDR2 SVGEGT. This CDR3 is CASSYSNTYNEQFF. The CDR3 DNA follows: TGTGCCAGCAGTTACTCGAACACCTACAATGAGCAGTTCTTC.

This clonotype was observed a single time. This chain joins TRBV4-1 and TRBJ1-1; D not resolved. Per germline, CDR1 MGHRA and CDR2 YSYEKL. V dropped 1 base and J dropped 8 bases, with 14 bases sitting between them. The CDR3 runs to 14 residues. The CDR3 bases are TGCGCCAGCAGCCAAGGTTTTCTCCTGACCGAAGCTTTCTTT. This sequence encodes CASSQGFLLTEAFF.

The chain recombines TRBV5-1 with TRBJ2-1; TRBD2 is a possible D gene (6 bases). There are 15 residues in the CDR3. The ends were cut back, 2 bases at V and 5 bases at J, with 14 bases in the middle. Germline values: CDR1 SGHRS, CDR2 YFSETQ. CDR3 protein: CASSFGGSGNNEQFF. The CDR3 region has the DNA TGCGCCAGCAGCTTCGGAGGGAGTGGAAACAATGAGCAGTTCTTC.

This clonotype was seen at least ten times. The chain carries TRBV6-6 and TRBJ1-5; D may be TRBD1 (6 bases). Germline loops: CDR1 MNHNY, CDR2 SVGAGI (reference sequence). Trimming took off 6 bases at V and 3 bases at J, with 12 bases between the two ends. The CDR3 loop spans 14 amino acids. The CDR3 reads CASRGDTHNQPQHF. As DNA, the CDR3 is TGTGCCAGCAGGGGGGACACTCACAATCAGCCCCAGCATTTT.

In the case of this clonotype: Given a much more abundant clone one base away, this may be a read error. V gene TRBV6-1 combines with J gene TRBJ2-5; no definite D call. The length of the CDR3 is 14 residues. Germline V gene sequence: CDR1 MNHNS, CDR2 SASEGT. Trimming stripped 2 bases from V and 5 bases from J, with 12 bases between. The CDR3 loop is CASSESSVGETQYF. Written as DNA, the CDR3 is TGTGCCAGCAGTGAATCGAGCGTAGGCGAGACCCAGTACTTC.

Regarding this clonotype: The junction differs from germline at one of its ends, possibly a read error. The rearrangement links TRBV11-2 to TRBJ2-1, with TRBD2 matching over 11 bases. The CDR3 is 16 amino acids. Per germline, CDR1 SGHAT and CDR2 FQNNGV. CDR3 DNA sequence: TGTGCCAGCAGCTTTACTAGCGGGAGTACCAAGGATGACCAGTTCTTT. Amino acids: CASSFTSGSTKDDQFF.

A remark on this clonotype: This may arise from a read error, as a much more abundant clone is one base away. The chain employs TRBV6-1 and TRBJ1-1; no firm D call. V lost 3 bases to trimming and J lost 6 bases, with 11 bases between them. CDR3 length: 13 residues. Germline CDR1 MNHNS, CDR2 SASEGT. The CDR3 DNA follows: TGTGCCAGCAGTGACCACAGAGACGCTGAAGCTTTCTTT. Translated: CASSDHRDAEAFF.

A note on this clonotype: This may be a read error: a much more frequent sequence differs by one nucleotide. The chain joins TRBV6-5 to TRBJ2-1, with 11 bases fitting TRBD2. Germline lookup yields CDR1 MNHEY and CDR2 SVGAGI. The CDR3 has 17 amino acids. Written as DNA, the CDR3 is TGTGCCAGCACCAGGCGGGTGGGGACTAGCGGCCTCAATGAGCACTTCTTC. Protein product: CASTRRVGTSGLNEHFF.